This T cell receptor (beta chain) was sequenced during a study of blood T cells in healthy people across ages. About this clonotype itself: Its antigen remains unidentified.

Broader study findings: It was held that the diversity estimates obtained from one million T cells were underestimates.

The CDR3 is 15 amino acids. V gave up 2 bases and J gave up 0 bases, with 10 bases separating them. Each sample yielded at least 7 million isolated PBMCs. A J-beta primer mix and a sample-barcoded 5' primer were used in a second PCR of about 6 to 12 cycles. TCRdb fed the 5' RACE reads into MiXCR, producing one record per CDR3 protein. Here the sample spans about 1.1 million distinct CDR3 sequences, 35% to 40% being singletons. The chain recombines TRBV12-3 or TRBV12-4 with TRBJ1-2; D is unresolved. Sequencing was performed on blood. This clonotype originated in a man aged 18 to 30 in good health. The CDR3 sequence is CASSLLGATNYGYTF. The CDR3 coding sequence is TGTGCCAGCAGTTTACTAGGCGCCACTAACTATGGCTACACCTTC.